This TCR beta chain was identified in a study of T cell repertoires in cytomegalovirus infection. Study-wide context: CMV infection together with matching HLA type was indicated by public TCR beta signatures.

The CDR3 contains 12 residues. The V gene end was trimmed by 5 bases and the J gene end by 10 bases; junction bases not matched to a gene: 6. The V gene's germline CDR1 is LNHDA and CDR2 SQIVND (reference sequence). This clonotype was counted many times. TCRdb used MiXCR to reprocess the reads, holding one entry per CDR3 protein. This sample has around 210,000 distinct CDR3 sequences, with 6.5% found just once. V usage is TRBV19 and J usage is TRBJ1-1; 8 nucleotides align to TRBD1. The sequenced sample was PBMCs. This receptor was identified in a human donor in good health (CMV status not recorded). Some clones in this sample may be carry-over from other donors' samples. The DNA of the CDR3 is TGTGCCAGTAGTCCCCAGGGGGCCGCAGCTTTCTTT. It encodes CASSPQGAAAFF.